The clone carrying this T cell receptor beta chain was counted ten times or more. The antigen is not known. The data originate from a study of response to subunit inactivated influenza vaccine. Study findings and constraints: It was the authors' suggestion that each seasonal influenza vaccination recruits few new T cells.

TCRdb redid the calling of the RT-PCR reads with MiXCR, one entry per CDR3 protein. In the table there are approximately 170,000 distinct CDR3 sequences, approximately 15% of which are singletons. V shed 3 bases and J 1 base; nucleotides not matched to a gene: 1. Germline V gene sequence: CDR1 SGHTA, CDR2 FQGTGA. The CDR3 consists of 15 residues. The V call is TRBV7-3, the J call TRBJ2-1, with 9 bases aligning to TRBD2. The sequences come from CD8+ T cells sorted from PBMCs, collected roughly 5 days after vaccination. The sequence was obtained from a middle-aged man who received an inactivated influenza vaccine. The CDR3 coding sequence is TGTGCCAGCAGCTTTAGCGGGAGTTCCTACAATGAGCAGTTCTTC. It specifies CASSFSGSSYNEQFF.